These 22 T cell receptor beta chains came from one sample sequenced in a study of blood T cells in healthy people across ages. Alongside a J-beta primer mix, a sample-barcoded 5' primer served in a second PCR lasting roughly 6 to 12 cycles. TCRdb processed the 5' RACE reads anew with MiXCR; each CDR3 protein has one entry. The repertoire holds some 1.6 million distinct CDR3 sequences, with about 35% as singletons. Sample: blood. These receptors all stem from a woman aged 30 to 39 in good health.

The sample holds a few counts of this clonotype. The CDR3 DNA follows: TGTGCCAGCAGCCCCCAGGGGGCGGAATATGGCTACACCTTC. Translated, it gives CASSPQGAEYGYTF. The chain joins TRBV7-9 to TRBJ1-2; TRBD1 aligns across 8 bases. Unmatched junction bases numbered 7, after V lost 5 bases and J lost 5 bases. CDR1 SEHNR and CDR2 FQNEAQ come from the germline V gene (reference sequence). The CDR3 length is 14 residues.

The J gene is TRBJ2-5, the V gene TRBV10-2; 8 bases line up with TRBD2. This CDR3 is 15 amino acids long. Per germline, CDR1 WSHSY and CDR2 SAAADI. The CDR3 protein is CVSSPDGGVQETQYF. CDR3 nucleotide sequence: TGCGTCAGTAGTCCGGACGGGGGGGTTCAAGAGACCCAGTACTTC.

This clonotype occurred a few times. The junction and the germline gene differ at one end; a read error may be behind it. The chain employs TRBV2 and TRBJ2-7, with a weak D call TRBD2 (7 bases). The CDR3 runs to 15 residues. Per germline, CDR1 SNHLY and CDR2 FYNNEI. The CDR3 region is CATSGGGRGRDEQYF. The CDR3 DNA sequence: TGTGCCACCAGTGGGGGGGGCAGGGGAAGAGACGAGCAGTACTTC.

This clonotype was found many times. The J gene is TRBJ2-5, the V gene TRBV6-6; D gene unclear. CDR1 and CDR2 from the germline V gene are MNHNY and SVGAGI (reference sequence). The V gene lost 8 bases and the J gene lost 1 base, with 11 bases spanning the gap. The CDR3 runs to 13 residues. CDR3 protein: CASGRRTQETQYF. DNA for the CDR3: TGTGCCAGCGGGCGAAGGACCCAAGAGACCCAGTACTTC.

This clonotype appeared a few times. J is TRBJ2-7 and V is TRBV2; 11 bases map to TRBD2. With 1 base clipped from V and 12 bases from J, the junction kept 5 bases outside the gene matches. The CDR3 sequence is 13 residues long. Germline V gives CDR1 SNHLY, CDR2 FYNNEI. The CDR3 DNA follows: TGTGCCAGCAGTGAAGTGGCTAGCGGGAGGCGGTACTTC. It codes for CASSEVASGRRYF.

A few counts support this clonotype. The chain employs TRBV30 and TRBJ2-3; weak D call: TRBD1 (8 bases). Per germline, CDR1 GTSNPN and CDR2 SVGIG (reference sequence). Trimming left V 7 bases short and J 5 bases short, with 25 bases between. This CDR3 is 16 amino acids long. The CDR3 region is CASIAGATGGRDTQYF. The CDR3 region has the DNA TGTGCCTCCATCGCGGGAGCAACAGGGGGGAGAGATACGCAGTATTTT.

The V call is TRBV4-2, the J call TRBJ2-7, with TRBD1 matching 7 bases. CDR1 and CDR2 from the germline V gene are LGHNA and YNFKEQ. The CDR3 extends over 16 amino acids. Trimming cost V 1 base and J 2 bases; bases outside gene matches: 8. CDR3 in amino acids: CASSQARDSTPYEQYF. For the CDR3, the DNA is TGTGCCAGCAGCCAAGCCCGGGACAGTACACCCTACGAGCAGTACTTC.

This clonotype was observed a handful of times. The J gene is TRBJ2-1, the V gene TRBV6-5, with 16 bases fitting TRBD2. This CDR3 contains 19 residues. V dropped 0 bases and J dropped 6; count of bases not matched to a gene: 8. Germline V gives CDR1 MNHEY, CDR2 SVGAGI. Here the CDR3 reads CASSYSPGLAGGLVNEQFF. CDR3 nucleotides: TGTGCCAGCAGTTACTCACCGGGACTAGCGGGGGGGCTGGTCAATGAGCAGTTCTTC.

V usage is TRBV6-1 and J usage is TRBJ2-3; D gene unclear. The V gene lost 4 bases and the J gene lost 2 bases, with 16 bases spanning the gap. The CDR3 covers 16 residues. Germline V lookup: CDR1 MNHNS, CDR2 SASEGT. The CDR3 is CASSVVVAAHTDTQYF. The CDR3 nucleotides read TGTGCCAGCAGTGTGGTCGTGGCGGCCCACACAGATACGCAGTATTTT.

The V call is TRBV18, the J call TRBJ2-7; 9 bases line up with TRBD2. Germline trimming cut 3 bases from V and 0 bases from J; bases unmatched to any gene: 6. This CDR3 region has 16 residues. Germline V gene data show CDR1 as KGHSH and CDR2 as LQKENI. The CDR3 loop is CASSPFPSGVSYEQYF. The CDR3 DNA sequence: TGTGCCAGCTCACCTTTCCCTAGCGGGGTCTCCTACGAGCAGTACTTC.

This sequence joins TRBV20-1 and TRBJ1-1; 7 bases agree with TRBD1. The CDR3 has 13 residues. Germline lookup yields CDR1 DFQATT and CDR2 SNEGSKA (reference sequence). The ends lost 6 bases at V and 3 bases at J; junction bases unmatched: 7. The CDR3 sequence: CSADEDRDTEAFF. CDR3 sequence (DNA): TGCAGTGCCGACGAAGACAGGGACACTGAAGCTTTCTTT.

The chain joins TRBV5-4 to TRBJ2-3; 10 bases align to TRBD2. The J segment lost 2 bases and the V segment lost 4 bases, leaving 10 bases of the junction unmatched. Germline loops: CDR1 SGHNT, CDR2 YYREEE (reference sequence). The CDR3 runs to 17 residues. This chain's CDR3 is CASSPPASGGATDTQYF. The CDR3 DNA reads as TGTGCCAGCAGCCCCCCGGCAAGCGGGGGGGCCACAGATACGCAGTATTTT.

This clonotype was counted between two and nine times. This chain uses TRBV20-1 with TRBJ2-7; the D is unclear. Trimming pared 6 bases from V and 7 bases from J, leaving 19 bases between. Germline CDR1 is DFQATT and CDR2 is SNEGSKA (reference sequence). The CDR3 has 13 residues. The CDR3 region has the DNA TGCAGTGCCAAACGTGGCCTGCCTGAGGAGCAGTACTTC. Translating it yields CSAKRGLPEEQYF.

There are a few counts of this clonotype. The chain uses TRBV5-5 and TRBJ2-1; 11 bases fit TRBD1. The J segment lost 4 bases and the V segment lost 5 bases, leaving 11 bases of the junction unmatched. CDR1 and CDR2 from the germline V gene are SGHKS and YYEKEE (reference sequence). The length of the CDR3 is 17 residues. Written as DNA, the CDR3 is TGTGCCAGCAGTCCCGGACAGGGGGCTTTAGAGTACAATGAGCAGTTCTTC. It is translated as CASSPGQGALEYNEQFF.

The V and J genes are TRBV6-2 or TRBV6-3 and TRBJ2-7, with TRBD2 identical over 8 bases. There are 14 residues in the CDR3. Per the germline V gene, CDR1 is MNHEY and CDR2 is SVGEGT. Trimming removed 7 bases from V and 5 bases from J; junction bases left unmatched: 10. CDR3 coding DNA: TGTGCCAGCACCCAAGGGGCGGGAGGAGACGAGCAGTACTTC. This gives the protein CASTQGAGGDEQYF.

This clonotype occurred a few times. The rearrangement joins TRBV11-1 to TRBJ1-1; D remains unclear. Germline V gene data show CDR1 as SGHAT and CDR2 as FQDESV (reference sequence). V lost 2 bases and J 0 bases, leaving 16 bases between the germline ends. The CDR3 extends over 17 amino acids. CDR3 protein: CASSLFGMSGLNTEAFF. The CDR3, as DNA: TGTGCCAGCAGCTTATTCGGTATGTCCGGGTTGAACACTGAAGCTTTCTTT.

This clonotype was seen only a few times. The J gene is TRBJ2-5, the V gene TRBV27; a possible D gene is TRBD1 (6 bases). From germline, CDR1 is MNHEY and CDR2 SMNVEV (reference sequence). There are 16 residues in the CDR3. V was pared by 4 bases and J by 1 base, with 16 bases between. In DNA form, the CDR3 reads TGTGCCAGCAGTTCCCTTAGGACAGATCGCCAAGAGACCCAGTACTTC. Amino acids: CASSSLRTDRQETQYF.

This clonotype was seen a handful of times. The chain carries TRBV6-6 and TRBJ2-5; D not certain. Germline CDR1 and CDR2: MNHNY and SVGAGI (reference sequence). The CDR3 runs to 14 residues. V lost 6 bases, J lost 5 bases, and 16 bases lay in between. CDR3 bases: TGTGCCAGCAGCTCGGTCGAATTGTGGGAGACCCAGTACTTC. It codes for CASSSVELWETQYF.

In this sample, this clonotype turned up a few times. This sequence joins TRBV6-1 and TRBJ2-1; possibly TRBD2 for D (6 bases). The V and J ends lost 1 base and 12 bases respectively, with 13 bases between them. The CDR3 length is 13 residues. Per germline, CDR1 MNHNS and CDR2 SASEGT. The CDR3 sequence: CASSEGRERLQFF. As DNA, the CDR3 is TGTGCCAGCAGTGAAGGGAGGGAGCGTCTGCAGTTCTTC.

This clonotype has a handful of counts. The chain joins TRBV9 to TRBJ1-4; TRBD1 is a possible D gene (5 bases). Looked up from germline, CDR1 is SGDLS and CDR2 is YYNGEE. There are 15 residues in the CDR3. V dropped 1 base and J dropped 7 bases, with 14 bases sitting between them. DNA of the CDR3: TGTGCCAGCAGCGTAAGGTGGGGACCCCGTGAAAAACTGTTTTTT. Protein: CASSVRWGPREKLFF.

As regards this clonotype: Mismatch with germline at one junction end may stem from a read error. The CDR3 region has the DNA TGTGCCGGCAGTTACAGAAGGGACAGAAATGAAAAACGGTTTTTT. Its protein is CAGSYRRDRNEKRFF. This sequence joins TRBV6-6 and TRBJ1-4, with 7 bases aligning to TRBD1. The CDR3 has 15 amino acids. Germline V gene data show CDR1 as MNHNY and CDR2 as SVGAGI (reference sequence).

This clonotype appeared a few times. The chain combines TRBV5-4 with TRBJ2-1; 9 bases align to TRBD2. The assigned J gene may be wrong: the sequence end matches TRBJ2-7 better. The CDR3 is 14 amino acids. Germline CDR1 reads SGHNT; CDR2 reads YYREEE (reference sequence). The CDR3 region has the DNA TGTGCCAGCAGCTCGCTAGCGGGGAGCAACGAGCAGTACTTC. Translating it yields CASSSLAGSNEQYF.